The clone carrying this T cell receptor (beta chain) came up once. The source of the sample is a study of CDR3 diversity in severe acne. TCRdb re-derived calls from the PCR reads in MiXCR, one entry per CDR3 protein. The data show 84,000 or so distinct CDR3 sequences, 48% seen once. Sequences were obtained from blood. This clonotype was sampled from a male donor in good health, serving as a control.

CDR3 loop: CASSLFLLQPQHF. As DNA, the CDR3 is TGTGCCAGCAGTTTGTTTTTGCTTCAGCCCCAGCATTTT. This chain links TRBV12-3 or TRBV12-4 with TRBJ1-5; D uncertain. V lost 3 bases, J lost 6 bases, and 9 bases lay in between. CDR3 length: 13 amino acids.